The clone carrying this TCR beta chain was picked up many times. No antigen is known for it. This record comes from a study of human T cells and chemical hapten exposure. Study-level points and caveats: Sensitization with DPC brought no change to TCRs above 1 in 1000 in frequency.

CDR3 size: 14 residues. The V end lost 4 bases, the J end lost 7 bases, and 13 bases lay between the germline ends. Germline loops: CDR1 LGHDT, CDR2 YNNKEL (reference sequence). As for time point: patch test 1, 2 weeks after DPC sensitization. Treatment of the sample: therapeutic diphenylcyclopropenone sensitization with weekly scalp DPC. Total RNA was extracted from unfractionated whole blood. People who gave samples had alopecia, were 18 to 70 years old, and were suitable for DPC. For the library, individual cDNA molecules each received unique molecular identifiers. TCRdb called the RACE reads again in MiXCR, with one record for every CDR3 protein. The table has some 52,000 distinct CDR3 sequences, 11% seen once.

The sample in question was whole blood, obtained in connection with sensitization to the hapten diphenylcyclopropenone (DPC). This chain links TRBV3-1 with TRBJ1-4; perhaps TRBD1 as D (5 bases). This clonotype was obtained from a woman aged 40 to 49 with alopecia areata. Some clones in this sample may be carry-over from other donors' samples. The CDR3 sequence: CASSPRGGAEKLFF. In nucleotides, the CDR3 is TGTGCCAGCAGCCCCCGGGGAGGGGCTGAAAAACTGTTTTTT.